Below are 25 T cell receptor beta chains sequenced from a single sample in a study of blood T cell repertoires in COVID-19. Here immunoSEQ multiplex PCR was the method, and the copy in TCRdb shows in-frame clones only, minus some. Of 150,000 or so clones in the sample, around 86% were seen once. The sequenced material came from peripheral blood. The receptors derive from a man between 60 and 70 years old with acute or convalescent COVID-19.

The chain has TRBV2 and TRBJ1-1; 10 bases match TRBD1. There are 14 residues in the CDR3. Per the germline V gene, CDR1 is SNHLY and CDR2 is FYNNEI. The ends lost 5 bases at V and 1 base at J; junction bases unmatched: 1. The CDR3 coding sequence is TGTGCCAGCAGTAGACAGGGGGCGAACACTGAAGCTTTCTTT. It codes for CASSRQGANTEAFF.

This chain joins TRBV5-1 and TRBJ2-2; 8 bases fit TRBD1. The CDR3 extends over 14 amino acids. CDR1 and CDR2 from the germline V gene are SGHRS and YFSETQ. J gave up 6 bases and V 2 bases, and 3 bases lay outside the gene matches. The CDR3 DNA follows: TGCGCCAGCAGCTTAGGGACAGGAGCCGGGGAGCTGTTTTTT. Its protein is CASSLGTGAGELFF.

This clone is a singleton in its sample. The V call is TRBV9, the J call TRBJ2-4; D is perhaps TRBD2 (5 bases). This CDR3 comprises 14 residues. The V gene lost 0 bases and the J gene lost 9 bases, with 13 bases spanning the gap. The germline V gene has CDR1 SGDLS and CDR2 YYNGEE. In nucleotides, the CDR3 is TGTGCCAGCAGCGTAGAGCCATTTGGGAGCATTCAGTACTTC. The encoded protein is CASSVEPFGSIQYF.

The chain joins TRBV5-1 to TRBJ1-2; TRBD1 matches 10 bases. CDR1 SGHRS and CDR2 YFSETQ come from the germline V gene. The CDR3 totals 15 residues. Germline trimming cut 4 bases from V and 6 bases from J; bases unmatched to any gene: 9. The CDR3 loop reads CASSTTDRGSHGYTF. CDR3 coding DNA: TGCGCCAGCAGCACGACGGACAGGGGGTCCCATGGCTACACCTTC.

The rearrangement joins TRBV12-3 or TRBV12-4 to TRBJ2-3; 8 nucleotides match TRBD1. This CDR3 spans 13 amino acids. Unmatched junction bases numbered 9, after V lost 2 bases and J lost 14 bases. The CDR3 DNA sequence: TGTGCCAGCAGTTTATTCCTGGGACAGGAACCGTATTTT. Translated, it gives CASSLFLGQEPYF.

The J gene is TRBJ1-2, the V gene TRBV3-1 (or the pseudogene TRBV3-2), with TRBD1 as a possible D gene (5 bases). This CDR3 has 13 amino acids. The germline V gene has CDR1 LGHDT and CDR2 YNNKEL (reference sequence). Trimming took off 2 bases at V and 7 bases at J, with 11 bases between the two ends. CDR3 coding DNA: TGTGCCAGCAGCCAACAGGGAATGGGTGGCTACACCTTC. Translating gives CASSQQGMGGYTF.

CDR3 sequence reads: CASSLPGQTTGYTF. CDR3 bases: TGTGCCAGCAGTTTACCGGGACAGACAACTGGCTACACCTTC. The chain carries TRBV28 and TRBJ1-2; 7 positions agree with TRBD1. The V gene end was trimmed by 2 bases and the J gene end by 7 bases; junction bases not matched to a gene: 7. Germline V gene sequence: CDR1 MDHEN, CDR2 SYDVKM. This CDR3 comprises 14 residues.

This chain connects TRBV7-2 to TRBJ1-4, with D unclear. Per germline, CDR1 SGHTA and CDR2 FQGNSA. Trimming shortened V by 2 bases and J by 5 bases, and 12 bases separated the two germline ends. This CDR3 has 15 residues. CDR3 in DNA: TGTGCCAGCAGCTTATTGGTACAAAGAAATGAAAAACTGTTTTTT. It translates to CASSLLVQRNEKLFF.

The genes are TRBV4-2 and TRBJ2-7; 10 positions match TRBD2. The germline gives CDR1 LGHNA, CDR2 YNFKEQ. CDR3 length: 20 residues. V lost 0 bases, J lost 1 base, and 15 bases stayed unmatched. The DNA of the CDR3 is TGTGCCAGCAGCCAAGAAAGTATCGGACTAGCGGCGCCCCGGTCCTACGAGCAGTACTTC. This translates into CASSQESIGLAAPRSYEQYF.

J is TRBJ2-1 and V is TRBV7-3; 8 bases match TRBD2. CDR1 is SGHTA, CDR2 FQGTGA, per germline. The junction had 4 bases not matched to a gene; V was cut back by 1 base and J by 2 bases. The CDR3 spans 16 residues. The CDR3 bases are TGTGCCAGCAGCTTAATAGCGGGACCCCCCTACAATGAGCAGTTCTTC. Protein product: CASSLIAGPPYNEQFF.

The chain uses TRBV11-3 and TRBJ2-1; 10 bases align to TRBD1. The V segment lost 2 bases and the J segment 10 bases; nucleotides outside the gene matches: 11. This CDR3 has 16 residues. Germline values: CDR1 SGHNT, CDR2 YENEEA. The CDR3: CASSLKATGGGKEQFF. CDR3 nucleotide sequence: TGTGCCAGCAGCTTAAAAGCGACAGGGGGCGGGAAGGAGCAGTTCTTC.

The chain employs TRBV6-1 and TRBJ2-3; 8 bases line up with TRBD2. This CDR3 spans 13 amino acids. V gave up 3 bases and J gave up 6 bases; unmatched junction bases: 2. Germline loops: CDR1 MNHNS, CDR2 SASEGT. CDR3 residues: CASSEGLEDTQYF. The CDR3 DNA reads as TGTGCCAGCAGTGAGGGACTAGAGGATACGCAGTATTTT.

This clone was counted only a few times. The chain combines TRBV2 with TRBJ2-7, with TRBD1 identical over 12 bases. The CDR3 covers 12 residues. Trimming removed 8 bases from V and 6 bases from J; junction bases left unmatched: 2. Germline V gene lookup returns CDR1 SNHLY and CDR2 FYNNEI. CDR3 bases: TGTGCCAGCCGGGACAGGGGGCCCGAGCAGTACTTC. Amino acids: CASRDRGPEQYF.

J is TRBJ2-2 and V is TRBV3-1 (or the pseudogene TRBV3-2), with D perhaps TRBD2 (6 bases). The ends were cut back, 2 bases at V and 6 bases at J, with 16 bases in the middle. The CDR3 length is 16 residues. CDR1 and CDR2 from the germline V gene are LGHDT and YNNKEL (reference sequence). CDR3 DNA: TGTGCCAGCAGCCAAAGTCGGCTAGCGAGGGCCGGGGAGCTGTTTTTT. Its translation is CASSQSRLARAGELFF.

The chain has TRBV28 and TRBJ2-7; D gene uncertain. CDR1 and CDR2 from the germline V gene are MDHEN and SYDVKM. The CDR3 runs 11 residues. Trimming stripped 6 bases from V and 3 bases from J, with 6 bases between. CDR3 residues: CASSDNYEQYF. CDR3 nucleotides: TGTGCCAGCAGCGACAACTACGAGCAGTACTTC.

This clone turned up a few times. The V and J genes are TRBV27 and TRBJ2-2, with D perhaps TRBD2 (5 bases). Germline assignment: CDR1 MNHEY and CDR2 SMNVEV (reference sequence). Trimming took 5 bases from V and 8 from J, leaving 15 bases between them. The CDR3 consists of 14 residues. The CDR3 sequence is CASSPGGPRGELFF. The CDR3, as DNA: TGTGCCAGCAGTCCCGGAGGCCCGCGGGGGGAGCTGTTTTTT.

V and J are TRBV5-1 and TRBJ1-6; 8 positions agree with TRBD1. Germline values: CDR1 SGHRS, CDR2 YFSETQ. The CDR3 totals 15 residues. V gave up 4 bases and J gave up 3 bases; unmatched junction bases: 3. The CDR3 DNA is TGCGCCAGCAGCCCGACAGGGGACTATAATTCACCCCTCCACTTT. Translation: CASSPTGDYNSPLHF.

The chain's CDR3 is CASTSGQRGYNEQFF. CDR3 sequence (DNA): TGTGCCAGCACCAGCGGACAGCGGGGTTACAATGAGCAGTTCTTC. The chain combines TRBV27 with TRBJ2-1; TRBD2 might be the D (7 bases). This CDR3 has 15 residues. Trimming left V 7 bases short and J 4 bases short, with 17 bases between. Germline CDR1 MNHEY, CDR2 SMNVEV (reference sequence).

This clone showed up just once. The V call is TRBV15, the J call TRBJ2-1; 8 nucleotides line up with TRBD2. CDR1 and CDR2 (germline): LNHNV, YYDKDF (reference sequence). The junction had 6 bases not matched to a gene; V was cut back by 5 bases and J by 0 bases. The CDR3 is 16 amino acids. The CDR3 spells CATSQWTSLSYNEQFF. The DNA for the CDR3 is TGTGCCACCAGCCAATGGACTAGCCTCTCCTACAATGAGCAGTTCTTC.

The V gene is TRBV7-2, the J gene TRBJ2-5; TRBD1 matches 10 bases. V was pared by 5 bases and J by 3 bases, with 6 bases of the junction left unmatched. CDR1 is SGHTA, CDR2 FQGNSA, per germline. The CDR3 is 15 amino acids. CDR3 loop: CASSRTGTGEETQYF. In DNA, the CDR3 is TGTGCCAGCAGCCGGACCGGGACAGGGGAAGAGACCCAGTACTTC.

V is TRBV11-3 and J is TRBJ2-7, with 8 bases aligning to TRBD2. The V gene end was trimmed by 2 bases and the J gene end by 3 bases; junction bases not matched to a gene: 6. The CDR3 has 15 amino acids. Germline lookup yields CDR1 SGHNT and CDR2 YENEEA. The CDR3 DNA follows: TGTGCCAGCAGCTTAAGCGCGGGAGGTTTCTACGAGCAGTACTTC. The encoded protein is CASSLSAGGFYEQYF.

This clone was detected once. The CDR3 nucleotides are TGTGCCAGCAGCCCGACAGTTCTCTCCTACGAGCAGTACTTC. This encodes CASSPTVLSYEQYF. The V call is TRBV3-1 (or the pseudogene TRBV3-2), the J call TRBJ2-7, with D possibly TRBD1 on 5 matching bases. CDR1 and CDR2 from the germline V gene are LGHDT and YNNKEL (reference sequence). Trimming shortened V by 4 bases and J by 0 bases, and 10 bases separated the two germline ends. This CDR3 contains 14 residues.

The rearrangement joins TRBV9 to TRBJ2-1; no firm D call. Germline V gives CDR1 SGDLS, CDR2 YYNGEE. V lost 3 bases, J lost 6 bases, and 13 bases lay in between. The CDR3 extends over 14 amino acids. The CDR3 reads CASSAETMGNEQFF. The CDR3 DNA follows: TGTGCCAGCAGCGCCGAGACAATGGGCAATGAGCAGTTCTTC. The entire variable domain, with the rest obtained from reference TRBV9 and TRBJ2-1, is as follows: DSGVTQTPKHLITATGQRVTLRCSPRSGDLSVYWYQQSLDQGLQFLIQYYNGEERAKGNILERFSAQQFPDLHSELNLSSLELGDSALYFCASSAETMGNEQFFGPGTRLTVL.

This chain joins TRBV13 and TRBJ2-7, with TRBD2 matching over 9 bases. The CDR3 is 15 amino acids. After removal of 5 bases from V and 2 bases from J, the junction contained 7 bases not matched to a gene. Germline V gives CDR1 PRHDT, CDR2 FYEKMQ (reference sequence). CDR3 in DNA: TGTGCCAGCAGCGCCTTAGCGGGAGCCCCCTACGAGCAGTACTTC. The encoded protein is CASSALAGAPYEQYF.

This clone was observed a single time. The CDR3 here is CASSVTGLAFYEQYF. In DNA, the CDR3 is TGTGCCAGCAGTGTAACCGGACTAGCTTTCTACGAGCAGTACTTC. This chain connects TRBV27 to TRBJ2-7; 8 nucleotides match TRBD2. Germline lookup yields CDR1 MNHEY and CDR2 SMNVEV (reference sequence). The CDR3 is 15 residues long. Losses at the gene ends were 5 bases for V and 3 bases for J; bases not matched to a gene: 9.